This T cell receptor (beta chain) emerged from a study of neurological immune-mediated disorders. The unsorted libraries originated from 2 million PBMCs that had been stored at -80 C. Trimming cost V 1 base and J 6 bases, with 10 bases left between them. The CDR3 sequence is 13 residues long. Germline CDR1 reads SGHVS; CDR2 reads FQNEAQ. In this sample, this clonotype turned up many times. As yet, its antigen is unknown. MiXCR, run by TCRdb on the 5' RACE reads, gives a single entry per CDR3 protein. This sample has 66,000 or so distinct CDR3 sequences, with 3.4% found just once. Points from the study as a whole: There were no CDR3 amino acid sequences shared by expanded clones across subjects, a result suggesting private repertoires in all groups. The multiple sclerosis repertoire cluster was not associated with any clinical or MRI feature. The greatest TCR clonal expansion occurred in HTLV-1-associated myelopathy and the least in multiple sclerosis, which fell below healthy controls.

The V gene is TRBV7-8, the J gene TRBJ2-7, with D possibly being TRBD1 (6 bases). Material: PBMCs. The sequence was obtained from a man aged 35 to 55 with multiple sclerosis. DNA for the CDR3: TGTGCCAGCAGCTTAGGGGCAGGGGCCGAGCAGTACTTC. It yields the protein CASSLGAGAEQYF.